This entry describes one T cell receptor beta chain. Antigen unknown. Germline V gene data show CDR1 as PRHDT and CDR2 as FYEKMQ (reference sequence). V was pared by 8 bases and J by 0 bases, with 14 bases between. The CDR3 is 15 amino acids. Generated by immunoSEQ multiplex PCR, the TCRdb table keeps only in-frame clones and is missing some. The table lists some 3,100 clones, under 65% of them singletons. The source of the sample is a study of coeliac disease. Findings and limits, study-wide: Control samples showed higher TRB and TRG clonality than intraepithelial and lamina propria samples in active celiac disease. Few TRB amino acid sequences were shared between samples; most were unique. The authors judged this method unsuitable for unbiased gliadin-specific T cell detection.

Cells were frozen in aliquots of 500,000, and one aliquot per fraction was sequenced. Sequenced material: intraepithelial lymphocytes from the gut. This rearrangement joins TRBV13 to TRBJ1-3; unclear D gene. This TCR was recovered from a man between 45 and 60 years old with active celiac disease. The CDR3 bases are TGTGCCAGCCGGGGATTGCACAACTCTGGAAACACCATATATTTT. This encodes CASRGLHNSGNTIYF.